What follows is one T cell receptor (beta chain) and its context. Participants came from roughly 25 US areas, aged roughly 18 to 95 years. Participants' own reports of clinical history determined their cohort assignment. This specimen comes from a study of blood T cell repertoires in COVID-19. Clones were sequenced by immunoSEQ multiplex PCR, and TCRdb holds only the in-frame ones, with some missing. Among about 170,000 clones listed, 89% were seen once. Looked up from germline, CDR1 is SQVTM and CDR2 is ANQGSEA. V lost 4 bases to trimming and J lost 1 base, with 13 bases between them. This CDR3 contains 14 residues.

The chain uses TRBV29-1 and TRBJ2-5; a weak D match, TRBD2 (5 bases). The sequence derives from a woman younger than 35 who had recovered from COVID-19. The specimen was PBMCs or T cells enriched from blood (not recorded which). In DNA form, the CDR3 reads TGCAGCGTTGGAGGGCGGATGCGCCAAGAGACCCAGTACTTC. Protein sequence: CSVGGRMRQETQYF.